Listed below are T cell receptor beta chains from one sample, sequenced in a study of read filtering for tumor transcriptome and immune sequencing. TCRdb re-called the reads through MiXCR, storing one row per CDR3 protein. The sample includes about 45,000 distinct CDR3 sequences, roughly a fifth of them seen just once. Specimen: a population of CD138-negative cells sorted from bone marrow. Receptors originate from a donor at least 40 years old with multiple myeloma. The CDR3 runs from the conserved cysteine through the conserved F or W. The D gene is left open where the match is weak. Clone size is given for some rows only: seen once, a few or many times, or a class if the clone is expanded.

CDR3 DNA	CDR3 protein	J gene	D gene	clone size	V gene
TGTGCCAGCAGTACGTCCCTAGCGACCTACAATGAGCAGTTCTTC	CASSTSLATYNEQFF	TRBJ2-1	.	many	TRBV2
TGCAGTGCTGGAAGGGGGCGGACAGATACGCAGTATTTT	CSAGRGRTDTQYF	TRBJ2-3	TRBD1	.	TRBV20-1
TGTGCCAGCAGCTTGAGTGCCAAGGGAGACACTGAAGCTTTCTTT	CASSLSAKGDTEAFF	TRBJ1-1	.	.	TRBV7-2
TGCAGTGCTAGTACCAGGGGCCCCCTCAATGAGCAGTTCTTC	CSASTRGPLNEQFF	TRBJ2-1	.	many	TRBV20-1
TGCAGCGTTCTCAAAGGGGACACCCGAGAAGGGGATACGCAGTATTTT	CSVLKGDTREGDTQYF	TRBJ2-3	.	many	TRBV29-1
TGTGCCAGCAGCTTAGACCCGAGCGGGAAGCAGTTCTTC	CASSLDPSGKQFF	TRBJ2-1	TRBD2	many	TRBV11-2
TGTGCCATCAGTGAGATAAGGGGGGCTAGCTACGAGCAGTACTTC	CAISEIRGASYEQYF	TRBJ2-7	.	many	TRBV10-3
TGCAGTGCTAGAGAACTTGGGGGCACTGAAGCTTTCTTT	CSARELGGTEAFF	TRBJ1-1	.	many	TRBV20-1
TGTGCCAGCAGGTGGGGACAGGAGAACACTGAAGCTTTCTTT	CASRWGQENTEAFF	TRBJ1-1	TRBD1	many	TRBV6-1
TGCAGTGCAGAACGGGACCCCATAACGCCGCAGTATTTT	CSAERDPITPQYF	TRBJ2-3	.	.	TRBV20-1
TGTGCCAGCAGCTTAGCGGGACAGATCTACAATGAGCAGTTCTTC	CASSLAGQIYNEQFF	TRBJ2-1	TRBD1	many	TRBV11-2
TGTGCCAGCACCCTGGGGGGTGGGGAGACCCAGTACTTC	CASTLGGGETQYF	TRBJ2-5	.	many	TRBV12-3/TRBV12-4
TGTGCCAGCAGTTATCCGGGACTAGCGTACAATGAGCAGTTCTTC	CASSYPGLAYNEQFF	TRBJ2-1	TRBD2	many	TRBV6-2/TRBV6-3
TGTGCCAGCAGCTCCCTGGGACTAGCGGGCTCCTACGAGCAGTACTTC	CASSSLGLAGSYEQYF	TRBJ2-7	TRBD2	many	TRBV7-2
TGTGCCAGCAGGATGAACAGGGGAAGGTCCTACAATGAGCAGTTCTTC	CASRMNRGRSYNEQFF	TRBJ2-1	TRBD1	medium-sized	TRBV5-4
TGCGCCAGCAGCTTGGTTGGTAGTATGACAGATACGCAGTATTTT	CASSLVGSMTDTQYF	TRBJ2-3	.	many	TRBV5-1
TGTGCCAGCAGCAGCGAGAACTCCTACAATGAGCAGTTCTTC	CASSSENSYNEQFF	TRBJ2-1	.	many	TRBV28
TGTGCCAGCAGCTTAGGTAGCGGGGGCACAGATACGCAGTATTTT	CASSLGSGGTDTQYF	TRBJ2-3	TRBD2	once	TRBV7-2
TGCGCCAGCAGCTTGGGACAGTACCAAGAGACCCAGTACTTC	CASSLGQYQETQYF	TRBJ2-5	.	many	TRBV5-1
TGCAGTGCTCGAGCGGGAAAGGGGACAGATACGCAGTATTTT	CSARAGKGTDTQYF	TRBJ2-3	TRBD2	many	TRBV20-1
TGCAGCGTTGAGGGGACATCGGCTCGCTATGGCTACACCTTC	CSVEGTSARYGYTF	TRBJ1-2	.	many	TRBV29-1
TGCAGTGCTGGGGGGGATAGGGATTATAGCTATCAGCCCCAGCATTTT	CSAGGDRDYSYQPQHF	TRBJ1-5	.	once	TRBV20-1
TGTGCCAGCAGCATGGGACAGGGGGTAGGTGAGCAGTTCTTC	CASSMGQGVGEQFF	TRBJ2-1	TRBD1	few	TRBV5-6
TGCGCCAGCAGCCACCGCGACAGGGTGTTTAGCCCTGAAGCTTTCTTT	CASSHRDRVFSPEAFF	TRBJ1-1	TRBD1	many	TRBV5-1
TGCAGCGTCGGGGGTAGCGGGAACTCCTACAATGAGCAGTTCTTC	CSVGGSGNSYNEQFF	TRBJ2-1	TRBD2	many	TRBV29-1
TGTGCCATCAGTGAGTCCGGACAGGACCAAGAGACCCAGTACTTC	CAISESGQDQETQYF	TRBJ2-5	TRBD1	few	TRBV10-3
TGCAGTGCTTCGAACGGACAGGGCCTCAATCAGCCCCAGCATTTT	CSASNGQGLNQPQHF	TRBJ1-5	TRBD1	.	TRBV20-1
TGCAGTGCTAGAGATCAGAGCAAAGTGCAGAGGGGGACCCAGTACTTC	CSARDQSKVQRGTQYF	TRBJ2-5	.	many	TRBV20-1
TGTGCCAGCAGTTTCCTCTTGGCGGGAGTGAGAGATACGCAGTATTTT	CASSFLLAGVRDTQYF	TRBJ2-3	TRBD2	.	TRBV6-2/TRBV6-3
TGCAGTGCTAGAGAGCAACATGAGCAGTTCTTC	CSAREQHEQFF	TRBJ2-1	.	many	TRBV20-1
TGCAGTGCCCACAATCGACTAGCGGGACCGGATGAGCAGTTCTTC	CSAHNRLAGPDEQFF	TRBJ2-1	TRBD2	many	TRBV20-1
TGCGCCAGCAGTCGGAAATGGGGGAGGGAACTAGACCGGCCGGATACGCAGTATTTT	CASSRKWGRELDRPDTQYF	TRBJ2-3	TRBD2	.	TRBV23-1
TGTGCCAGCAGCTCCCCGCAGGGAAACTCCTACAATGAGCAGTTCTTC	CASSSPQGNSYNEQFF	TRBJ2-1	.	medium-sized	TRBV7-8
TGCAGTGCTAGACAGCGGAGAAACTCATACGAGCAGTACTTC	CSARQRRNSYEQYF	TRBJ2-7	.	.	TRBV20-1
TGCGCCAGCAGCTTAACCGGGACTAGCGGGAGGGGTGAGCAGTTCTTC	CASSLTGTSGRGEQFF	TRBJ2-1	TRBD2	many	TRBV5-1
TGTGCCAGCAGCCTGGGACCAAACTACGAGCAGTACTTC	CASSLGPNYEQYF	TRBJ2-7	.	many	TRBV7-2
TGTGCCAGCAGCTTAGCCATCAACCTTTACAATGAGCAGTTCTTC	CASSLAINLYNEQFF	TRBJ2-1	.	many	TRBV7-9
TGCAGCGTTGACTACCCAGGGGATAATGAAAAACTGTTTTTT	CSVDYPGDNEKLFF	TRBJ1-4	.	.	TRBV29-1
TGTGCCAGCAGTGAAAACAGCCTCAATCAGCCCCAGCATTTT	CASSENSLNQPQHF	TRBJ1-5	.	many	TRBV2
TGTGCCACCAGCAGGGTTAAGACAGACTCTGGAAACACCATATATTTT	CATSRVKTDSGNTIYF	TRBJ1-3	.	many	TRBV15
TGTGCCAGCAGCCGGCGGCTACCGGGATTGGACTATGAGCAGTTCTTC	CASSRRLPGLDYEQFF	TRBJ2-1	.	.	TRBV4-2
TGTGCCAGCACCCAAGGGGGGCGGGAGACCCAGTACTTC	CASTQGGRETQYF	TRBJ2-5	.	many	TRBV7-2
TGTGCCAGCAGTTTACGACTAGCAGGCGAGCAGTACTTC	CASSLRLAGEQYF	TRBJ2-7	TRBD2	.	TRBV28
TGCAGTGCCACAGCCGTGGAGGGACCCACAGATACGCAGTATTTT	CSATAVEGPTDTQYF	TRBJ2-3	.	.	TRBV20-1
TGTGCCAGCAGCCTTAGGGGGCACGAGCAGTACTTC	CASSLRGHEQYF	TRBJ2-7	TRBD1	many	TRBV3-1
TGTGCCAGCAGGAGTACAGGGGCCAAAAACATTCAGTACTTC	CASRSTGAKNIQYF	TRBJ2-4	.	many	TRBV11-3
TGTGCCAGCAGCGTAACCCCAGTAACGGGGGAGGGCCCCCCCAATGAGCAGTTCTTC	CASSVTPVTGEGPPNEQFF	TRBJ2-1	TRBD2	many	TRBV9